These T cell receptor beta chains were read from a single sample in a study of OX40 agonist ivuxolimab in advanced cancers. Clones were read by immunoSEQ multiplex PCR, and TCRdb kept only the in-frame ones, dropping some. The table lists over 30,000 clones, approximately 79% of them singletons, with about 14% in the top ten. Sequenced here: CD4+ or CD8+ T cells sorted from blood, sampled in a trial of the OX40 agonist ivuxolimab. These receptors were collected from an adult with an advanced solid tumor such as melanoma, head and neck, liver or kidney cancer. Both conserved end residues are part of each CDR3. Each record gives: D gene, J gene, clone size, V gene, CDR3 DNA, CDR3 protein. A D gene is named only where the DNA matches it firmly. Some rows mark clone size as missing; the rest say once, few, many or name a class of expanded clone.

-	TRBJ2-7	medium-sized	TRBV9	TGTGCCAGCAGCGTAGTAGGGGAGAGCTCCTACGAGCAGTACTTC	CASSVVGESSYEQYF
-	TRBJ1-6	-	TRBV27	TGTGCCAGCAGTTTGGGGGGGGTTGATAATTCACCCCTCCACTTT	CASSLGGVDNSPLHF
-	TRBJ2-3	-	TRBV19	TGTGCCAGTACCCCTCTCGGGGATCCCACAGATACGCAGTATTTT	CASTPLGDPTDTQYF
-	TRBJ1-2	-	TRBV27	TGTGCCAGCAGTTTATCGAATGGGAATGGCTACACCTTC	CASSLSNGNGYTF
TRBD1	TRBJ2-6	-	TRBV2	TGTGCCAGCAAGGACAGGGAGACTGGGGCCAACGTCCTGACTTTC	CASKDRETGANVLTF
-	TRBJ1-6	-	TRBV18	TGTGCCAGCTCGCCGGGACACAGTAATTCACCCCTCCACTTT	CASSPGHSNSPLHF
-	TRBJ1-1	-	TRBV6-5	TGTGCCAGCAGAACTAGCGCTGAAGCTTTCTTT	CASRTSAEAFF
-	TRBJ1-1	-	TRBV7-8	TGTGCCAGCAGCTTAGACCGGGGAGGTCCGTTGAACACTGAAGCTTTCTTT	CASSLDRGGPLNTEAFF
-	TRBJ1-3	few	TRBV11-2	TGTGCCAGCAGCGGGGCAAGGTCTGGAAACACCATATATTTT	CASSGARSGNTIYF
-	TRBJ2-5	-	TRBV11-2	TGTGCCAGCAGCGTGGTGGGGCTCGGAGAGACCCAGTACTTC	CASSVVGLGETQYF
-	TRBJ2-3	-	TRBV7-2	TGTGCCAGCAGCTTAGTCGGGAGCACAGATACGCAGTATTTT	CASSLVGSTDTQYF
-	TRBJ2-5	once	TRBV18	TGTGCCAGCTCCCCCGGGGCAGGGAGAGAGACCCAGTACTTC	CASSPGAGRETQYF
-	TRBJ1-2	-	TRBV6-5	TGTGCCAGCAGCCCCTACTCGGGAGTCGTTGGCTACACCTTC	CASSPYSGVVGYTF
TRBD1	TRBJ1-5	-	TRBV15	TGTGCCACCAGCAGAAGGAGGGGGCAAGGTCAGCCCCAGCATTTT	CATSRRRGQGQPQHF
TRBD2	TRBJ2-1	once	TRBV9	TGTGCCAGCAGCGCAAGGACTAGCGGAACCGAGCAGTTCTTC	CASSARTSGTEQFF
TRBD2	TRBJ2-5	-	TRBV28	TGTGCCAGCAGTTTAACTAGCGGAAATCAAGAGACCCAGTACTTC	CASSLTSGNQETQYF
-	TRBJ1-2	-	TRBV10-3	TGTGCCATCAGTGAGGCGTCACAGGGTCCAGGCTACACCTTC	CAISEASQGPGYTF
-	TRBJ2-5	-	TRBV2	TGTGCCAGCAGTCAGGAGACCCAGTACTTC	CASSQETQYF
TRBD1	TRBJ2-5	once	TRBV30	TGTGCCTGGAGCCAGCTAATGGACAGGGTTCCAGAGACCCAGTACTTC	CAWSQLMDRVPETQYF
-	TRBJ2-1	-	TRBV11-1	TGTGCCAGCAGTCCCGACTCTTCCCCCTCCATCAATGAGCAGTTCTTC	CASSPDSSPSINEQFF
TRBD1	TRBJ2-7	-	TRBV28	TGTGCCAGCAGTCCCGAAGGACAGGGGTTCTACGAGCAGTACTTC	CASSPEGQGFYEQYF
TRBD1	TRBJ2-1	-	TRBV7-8	TGTGCCAGCAGCTTCCCGACAGGGAACAATGAGCAGTTCTTC	CASSFPTGNNEQFF
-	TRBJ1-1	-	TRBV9	TGTGCCAGCAGCGTCTACGGGGGGAACACTGAAGCTTTCTTT	CASSVYGGNTEAFF
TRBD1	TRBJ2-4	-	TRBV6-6	TGTGCCAGCAGTTACTCGAAGATGGGGCAGGGGGACTTC	CASSYSKMGQGDF
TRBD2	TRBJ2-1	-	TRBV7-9	TGTGCCAGCAGCTTCATAGCGGGAAGCTCCTACAATGAGCAGTTCTTC	CASSFIAGSSYNEQFF
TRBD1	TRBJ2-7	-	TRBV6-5	TGTGCCAGCAGATTACAGGGGTCCTACGAGCAGTACTTC	CASRLQGSYEQYF
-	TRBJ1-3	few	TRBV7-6	TGTGCCAGCAGCTGGGGGGGCAGTACCTCTGGAAACACCATATATTTT	CASSWGGSTSGNTIYF
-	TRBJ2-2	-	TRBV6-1	TGTGCCAGCAGTGAACCCCCTTCCCCCGGGGAGCTGTTTTTT	CASSEPPSPGELFF
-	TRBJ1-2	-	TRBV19	TGTGCCAGTAGTATAGATGACCCTGGGCGAAACTATGGCTACACCTTC	CASSIDDPGRNYGYTF
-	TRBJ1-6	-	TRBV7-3	TGTGCCAGCAGCTCCGGGAATTCGGGTTCACCCCTCCACTTT	CASSSGNSGSPLHF
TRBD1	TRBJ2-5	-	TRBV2	TGTGCCAGCAGTGATCGAGGGGGCGCGGAGACCCAGTACTTC	CASSDRGGAETQYF
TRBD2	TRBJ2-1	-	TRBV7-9	TGTGCCAGCAGCTTAGGGACTAGCGGCTACAATGAGCAGTTCTTC	CASSLGTSGYNEQFF
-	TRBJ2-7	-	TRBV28	TGTGCCAGCAGTTTAGGGACATTCTACGAGCAGTACTTC	CASSLGTFYEQYF
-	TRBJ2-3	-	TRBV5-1	TGCGCCAGCAGCTTGGGGACGGCCGTGGCAGATACGCAGTATTTT	CASSLGTAVADTQYF